This T cell receptor (beta chain) originates from a study of response to subunit inactivated influenza vaccine. Study-wide points: With each seasonal influenza vaccination, the authors suggested, few new T cells are recruited.

Remarks on this clonotype: Its antigen remains unidentified.

CDR1 and CDR2 (germline): SEHNR, FQNEAQ (reference sequence). The CDR3 has 15 residues. Trimming took off 3 bases at V and 4 bases at J, with 12 bases between the two ends. TCRdb passed the RT-PCR reads through MiXCR, listing each CDR3 protein once. The sample holds about 650,000 distinct CDR3 sequences; approximately 14% are singletons and the top ten take under 14%. This clonotype was obtained from a man between 50 and 59 years old who received an inactivated influenza vaccine. Sample: PBMCs from blood, taken 11 to 12 days after vaccination. J is TRBJ2-2 and V is TRBV7-9; possible D gene TRBD1, 6 bases. CDR3 nucleotides: TGTGCCAGCAGCTTTTTGCAGGGGATCACCGGGGAGCTGTTTTTT. This translates into CASSFLQGITGELFF.